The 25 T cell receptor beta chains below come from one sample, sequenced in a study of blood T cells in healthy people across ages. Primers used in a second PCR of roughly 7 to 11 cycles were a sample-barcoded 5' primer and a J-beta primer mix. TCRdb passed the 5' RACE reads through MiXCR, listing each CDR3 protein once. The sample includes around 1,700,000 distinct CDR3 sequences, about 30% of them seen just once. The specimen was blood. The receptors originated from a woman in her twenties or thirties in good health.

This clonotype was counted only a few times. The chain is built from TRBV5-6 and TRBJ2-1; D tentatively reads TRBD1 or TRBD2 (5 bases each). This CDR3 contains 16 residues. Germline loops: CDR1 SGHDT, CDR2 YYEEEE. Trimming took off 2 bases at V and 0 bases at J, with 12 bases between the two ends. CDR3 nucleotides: TGTGCCAGCAGCTTTAGGGCAGGGAGCTCCTACAATGAGCAGTTCTTC. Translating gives CASSFRAGSSYNEQFF.

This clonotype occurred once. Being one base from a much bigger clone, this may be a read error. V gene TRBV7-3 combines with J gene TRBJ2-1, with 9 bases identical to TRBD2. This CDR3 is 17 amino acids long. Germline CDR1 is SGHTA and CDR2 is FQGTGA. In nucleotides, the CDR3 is TGTGCCAGCAGCTTGGGTCCTAGCGGGGCCTCCTACAATGGGCAGTTCTTC. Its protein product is CASSLGPSGASYNGQFF.

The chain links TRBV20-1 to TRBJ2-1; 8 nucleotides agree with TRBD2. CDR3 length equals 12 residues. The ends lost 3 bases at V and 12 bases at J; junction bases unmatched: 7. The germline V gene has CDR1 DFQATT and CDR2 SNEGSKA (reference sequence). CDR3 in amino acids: CSASGRARGQFF. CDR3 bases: TGCAGTGCTAGCGGGAGGGCTAGGGGGCAGTTCTTC.

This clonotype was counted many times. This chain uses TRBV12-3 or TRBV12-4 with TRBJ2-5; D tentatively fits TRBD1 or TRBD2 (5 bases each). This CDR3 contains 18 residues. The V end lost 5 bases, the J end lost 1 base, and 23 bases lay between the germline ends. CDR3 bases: TGTGCCAGCAGTGCCACCGGGACGGCCCCGAGGGGCCAAGAGACCCAGTACTTC. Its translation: CASSATGTAPRGQETQYF.

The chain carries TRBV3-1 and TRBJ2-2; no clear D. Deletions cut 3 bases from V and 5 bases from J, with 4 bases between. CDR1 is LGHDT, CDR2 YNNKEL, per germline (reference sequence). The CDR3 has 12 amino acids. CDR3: CASSHRTGELFF. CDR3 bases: TGTGCCAGCAGCCATCGAACCGGGGAGCTGTTTTTT. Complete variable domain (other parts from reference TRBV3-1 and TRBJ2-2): DTAVSQTPKYLVTQMGNDKSIKCEQNLGHDTMYWYKQDSKKFLKIMFSYNNKELIINETVPNRFSPKSPDKAHLNLHINSLELGDSAVYFCASSHRTGELFFGEGSRLTVL.

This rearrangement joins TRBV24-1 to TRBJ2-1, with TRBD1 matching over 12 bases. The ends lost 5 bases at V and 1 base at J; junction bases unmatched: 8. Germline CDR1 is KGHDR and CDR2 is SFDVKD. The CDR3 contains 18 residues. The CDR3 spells CATSVGGTGGASYNEQFF. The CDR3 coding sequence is TGTGCCACCAGTGTGGGTGGGACAGGGGGCGCATCCTACAATGAGCAGTTCTTC.

The CDR3 region is CSAPLRDASYNEQFF. CDR3 DNA sequence: TGCAGTGCTCCCCTTAGGGACGCCTCCTACAATGAGCAGTTCTTC. This chain links TRBV20-1 with TRBJ2-1; the D gene could be TRBD1 or TRBD2 (5 bases each). This CDR3 contains 15 residues. CDR1 DFQATT and CDR2 SNEGSKA come from the germline V gene (reference sequence). V lost 5 bases to trimming and J lost 0 bases, with 14 bases between them.

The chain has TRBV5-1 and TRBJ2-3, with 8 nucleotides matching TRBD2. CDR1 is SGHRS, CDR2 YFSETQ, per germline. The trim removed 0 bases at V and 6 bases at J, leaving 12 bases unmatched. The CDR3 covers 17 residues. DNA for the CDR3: TGCGCCAGCAGCTTGGTCGCGCGGGGACTAGGATCCGATACGCAGTATTTT. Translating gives CASSLVARGLGSDTQYF. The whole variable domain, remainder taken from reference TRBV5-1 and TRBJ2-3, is KAGVTQTPRYLIKTRGQQVTLSCSPISGHRSVSWYQQTPGQGLQFLFEYFSETQRNKGNFPGRFSGRQFSNSRSEMNVSTLELGDSALYLCASSLVARGLGSDTQYFGPGTRLTVL.

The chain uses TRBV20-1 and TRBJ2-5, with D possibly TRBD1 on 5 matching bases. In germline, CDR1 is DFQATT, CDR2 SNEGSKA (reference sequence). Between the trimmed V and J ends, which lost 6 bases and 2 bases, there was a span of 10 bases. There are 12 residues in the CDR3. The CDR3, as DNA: TGCAGTGCACCAGGGCGGCAAGAGACCCAGTACTTC. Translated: CSAPGRQETQYF.

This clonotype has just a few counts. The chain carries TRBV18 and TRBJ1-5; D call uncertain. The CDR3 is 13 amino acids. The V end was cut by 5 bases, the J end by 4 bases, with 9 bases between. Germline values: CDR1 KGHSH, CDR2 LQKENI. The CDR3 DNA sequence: TGTGCCAGCTCATCCTCTGGAAATCAGCCCCAGCATTTT. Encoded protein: CASSSSGNQPQHF.

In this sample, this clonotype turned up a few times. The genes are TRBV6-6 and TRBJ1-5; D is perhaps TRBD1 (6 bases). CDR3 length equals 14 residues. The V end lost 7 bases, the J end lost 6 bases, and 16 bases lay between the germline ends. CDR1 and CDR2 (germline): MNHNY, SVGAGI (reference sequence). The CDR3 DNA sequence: TGTGCCAGCACCGAAGGACAGCGCAGTCAGCCCCAGCATTTT. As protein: CASTEGQRSQPQHF.

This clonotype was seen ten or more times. The CDR3 DNA reads TGCAGTGCTAGGACTAGCGGGGGCCCCTACAATGAGCAGTTCTTC. Translating gives CSARTSGGPYNEQFF. V and J are TRBV20-1 and TRBJ2-1, with 12 bases that match TRBD2. The CDR3 runs 15 residues. The V and J ends lost 3 bases and 2 bases, in that order; junction bases with no gene match: 2. CDR1 and CDR2 from the germline V gene are DFQATT and SNEGSKA (reference sequence).

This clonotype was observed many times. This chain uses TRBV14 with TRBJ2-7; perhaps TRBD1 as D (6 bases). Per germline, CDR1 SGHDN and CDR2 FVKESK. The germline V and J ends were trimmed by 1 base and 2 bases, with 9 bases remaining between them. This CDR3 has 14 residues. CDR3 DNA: TGTGCCAGCAGCCAAGCGACAGGTCCCTACGAGCAGTACTTC. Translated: CASSQATGPYEQYF. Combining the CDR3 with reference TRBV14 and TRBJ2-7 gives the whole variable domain EAGVTQFPSHSVIEKGQTVTLRCDPISGHDNLYWYRRVMGKEIKFLLHFVKESKQDESGMPNNRFLAERTGGTYSTLKVQPAELEDSGVYFCASSQATGPYEQYFGPGTRLTVT.

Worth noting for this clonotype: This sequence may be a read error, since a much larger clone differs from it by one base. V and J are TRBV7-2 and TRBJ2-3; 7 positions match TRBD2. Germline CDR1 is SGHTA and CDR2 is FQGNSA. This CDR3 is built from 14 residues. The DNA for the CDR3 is TGTGCCTGCAGCTTAGTCCAGGGAGGGGATACGCAGTATTTT. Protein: CACSLVQGGDTQYF.

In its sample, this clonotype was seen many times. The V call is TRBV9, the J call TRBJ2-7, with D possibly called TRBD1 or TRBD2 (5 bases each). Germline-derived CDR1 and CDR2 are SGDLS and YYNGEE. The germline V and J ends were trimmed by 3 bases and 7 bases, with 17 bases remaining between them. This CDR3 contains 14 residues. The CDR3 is CASSGSGAPTEQYF. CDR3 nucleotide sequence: TGTGCCAGCAGCGGCTCCGGGGCCCCCACTGAGCAGTACTTC.

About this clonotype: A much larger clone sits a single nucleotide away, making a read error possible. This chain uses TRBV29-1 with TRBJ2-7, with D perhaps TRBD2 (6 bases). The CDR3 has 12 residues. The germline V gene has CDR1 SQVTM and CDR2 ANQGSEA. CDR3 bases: TGCGGCGTCGCCTCCCCTAGCGCGGAGCAGTACTTC. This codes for CGVASPSAEQYF.

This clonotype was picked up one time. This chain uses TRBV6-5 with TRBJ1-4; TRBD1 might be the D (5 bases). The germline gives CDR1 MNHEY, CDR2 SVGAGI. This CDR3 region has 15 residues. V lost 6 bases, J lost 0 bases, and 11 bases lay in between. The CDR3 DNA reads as TGTGCCAGCAGGGGGGACTGCTCAACTAATGAAAAACTGTTTTTT. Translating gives CASRGDCSTNEKLFF.

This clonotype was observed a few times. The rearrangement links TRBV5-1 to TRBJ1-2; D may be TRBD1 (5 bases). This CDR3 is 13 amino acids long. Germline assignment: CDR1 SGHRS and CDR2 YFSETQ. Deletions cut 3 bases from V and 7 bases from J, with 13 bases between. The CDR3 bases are TGCGCCAGCAGCTCCAGGGTTGACGGTGGCTACACCTTC. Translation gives CASSSRVDGGYTF.

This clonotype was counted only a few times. The CDR3 DNA follows: TGTGCCAGCAGCACCGGAGGGAACCTCTATGGCTACACCTTC. Its translation is CASSTGGNLYGYTF. The chain combines TRBV9 with TRBJ1-2, with no clear D. The V and J ends lost 4 bases and 4 bases respectively, with 14 bases between them. The length of the CDR3 is 14 residues. The V gene's germline CDR1 is SGDLS and CDR2 YYNGEE.

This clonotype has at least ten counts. The CDR3 coding sequence is TGTGCCAGCAGCCAAGATCATGGCACAGATACGCAGTATTTT. Amino acid sequence: CASSQDHGTDTQYF. The chain joins TRBV4-2 to TRBJ2-3; D is unclear. This CDR3 spans 14 amino acids. V dropped 0 bases and J dropped 1 base, with 5 bases sitting between them. CDR1 is LGHNA, CDR2 YNFKEQ, per germline.

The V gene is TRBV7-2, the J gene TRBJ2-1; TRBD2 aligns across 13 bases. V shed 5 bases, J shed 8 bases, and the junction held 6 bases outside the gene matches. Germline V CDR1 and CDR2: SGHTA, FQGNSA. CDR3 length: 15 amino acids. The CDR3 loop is CASSRTSGSFDEQFF. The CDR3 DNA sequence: TGTGCCAGCAGCCGGACTAGCGGGAGTTTCGATGAGCAGTTCTTC.

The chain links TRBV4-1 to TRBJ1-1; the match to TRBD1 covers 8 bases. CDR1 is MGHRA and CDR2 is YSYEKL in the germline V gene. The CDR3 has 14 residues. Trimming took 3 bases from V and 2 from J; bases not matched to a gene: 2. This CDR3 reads CASSQTGANTEAFF. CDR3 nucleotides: TGCGCCAGCAGCCAGACAGGGGCAAACACTGAAGCTTTCTTT.

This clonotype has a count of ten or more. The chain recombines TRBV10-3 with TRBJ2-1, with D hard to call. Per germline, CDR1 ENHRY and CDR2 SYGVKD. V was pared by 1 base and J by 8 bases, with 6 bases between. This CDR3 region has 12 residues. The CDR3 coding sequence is TGTGCCATCAGTGAGTTGGCGGATGAGCAGTTCTTC. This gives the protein CAISELADEQFF.

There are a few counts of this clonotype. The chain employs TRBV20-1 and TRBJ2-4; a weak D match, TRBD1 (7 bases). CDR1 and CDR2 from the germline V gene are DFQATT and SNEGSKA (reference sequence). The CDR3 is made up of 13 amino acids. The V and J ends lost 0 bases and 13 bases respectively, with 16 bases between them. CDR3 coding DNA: TGCAGTGCTAGAGATTCTGCCCAGGGGGGCCAGTACTTC. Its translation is CSARDSAQGGQYF.

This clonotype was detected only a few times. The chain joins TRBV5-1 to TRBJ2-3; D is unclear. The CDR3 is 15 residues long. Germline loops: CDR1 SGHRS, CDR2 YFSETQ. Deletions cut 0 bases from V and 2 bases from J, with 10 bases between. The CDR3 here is CASSLAWADTDTQYF. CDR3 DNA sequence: TGCGCCAGCAGCTTGGCCTGGGCGGACACAGATACGCAGTATTTT. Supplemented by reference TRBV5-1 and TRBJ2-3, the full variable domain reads KAGVTQTPRYLIKTRGQQVTLSCSPISGHRSVSWYQQTPGQGLQFLFEYFSETQRNKGNFPGRFSGRQFSNSRSEMNVSTLELGDSALYLCASSLAWADTDTQYFGPGTRLTVL.